One sample yielded the 27 T cell receptor beta chains listed below, sequenced in a study of blood T cells in healthy people across ages. Sample-barcoded 5' priming and a J-beta primer mix drove a second PCR of about 6 to 11 cycles. TCRdb fed the 5' RACE reads into MiXCR, producing one record per CDR3 protein. The data contain more than 700,000 distinct CDR3 sequences, 50% to 65% of them singletons. Sequenced input: blood. The receptors here all came from a man older than 75 in good health.

The J gene is TRBJ2-7, the V gene TRBV20-1; D gene ambiguous. The DNA end is more similar to TRBJ2-5, so the J call may be wrong. CDR3 length: 13 amino acids. The germline gives CDR1 DFQATT, CDR2 SNEGSKA (reference sequence). The CDR3 sequence is CSASDLLLETQYF. DNA for the CDR3: TGCAGTGCCTCGGATCTCCTTTTGGAGACCCAGTACTTC.

The chain carries TRBV20-1 and TRBJ2-7; D not certain. Germline values: CDR1 DFQATT, CDR2 SNEGSKA (reference sequence). The CDR3 runs 12 residues. Trimming removed 5 bases from V and 7 bases from J, with 15 bases in between. For the CDR3, the DNA is TGCAGTGCTCCACGAGGCGTGGAGGAGCAGTACTTC. It translates to CSAPRGVEEQYF.

The chain couples TRBV27 to TRBJ2-7; TRBD2 aligns across 11 bases. The CDR3 loop spans 13 amino acids. Losses at the gene ends were 10 bases for V and 3 bases for J; bases not matched to a gene: 5. Looked up from germline, CDR1 is MNHEY and CDR2 is SMNVEV (reference sequence). The CDR3 is CATGLAAYYEQYF. The CDR3 DNA follows: TGTGCCACGGGACTAGCGGCCTACTACGAGCAGTACTTC.

The V call is TRBV6-7, the J call TRBJ2-1, with a possible D match to TRBD1 (5 bases). TRBV6-7 is classed as an ORF, of uncertain function. The V gene lost 2 bases and the J gene lost 0 bases, with 11 bases spanning the gap. The CDR3 extends over 16 amino acids. This CDR3 reads CASSYRNQGSYNEQFF. CDR3 DNA sequence: TGTGCCAGCAGTTACCGCAACCAGGGCTCCTACAATGAGCAGTTCTTC.

The rearrangement uses TRBV5-1 and TRBJ2-1; 12 nucleotides line up with TRBD2. V shed 10 bases and J 9 bases; nucleotides not matched to a gene: 11. CDR3 length equals 14 residues. The germline gives CDR1 SGHRS, CDR2 YFSETQ. The CDR3 DNA reads TGCGCCTCCGGTGAGGCTAGCGGGAGGGCTGAGCAGTTCTTC. This encodes CASGEASGRAEQFF.

This clonotype occurred a few times. The rearrangement links TRBV24-1 to TRBJ2-5; no clear D. Germline CDR1 reads KGHDR; CDR2 reads SFDVKD. Trimming stripped 1 base from V and 2 bases from J, with 13 bases between. The CDR3 has 16 amino acids. The CDR3 here is CATSDLSVADQETQYF. CDR3 sequence (DNA): TGTGCCACCAGTGATTTAAGTGTCGCGGATCAAGAGACCCAGTACTTC.

This chain joins TRBV29-1 and TRBJ1-1; weak D call: TRBD1 (6 bases). Germline V CDR1 and CDR2: SQVTM, ANQGSEA. The CDR3 consists of 13 residues. V lost 3 bases to trimming and J lost 0 bases, with 8 bases between them. CDR3 nucleotides: TGCAGCGTTGAGGGACAACTGAACACTGAAGCTTTCTTT. Translated: CSVEGQLNTEAFF. Complete variable domain (other parts from reference TRBV29-1 and TRBJ1-1): SAVISQKPSRDICQRGTSLTIQCQVDSQVTMMFWYRQQPGQSLTLIATANQGSEATYESGFVIDKFPISRPNLTFSTLTVSNMSPEDSSIYLCSVEGQLNTEAFFGQGTRLTVV.

The chain uses TRBV20-1 and TRBJ2-4, with 9 bases that match TRBD2. The last part of the DNA fits TRBJ2-7 better; the J call may be wrong. Germline V CDR1 and CDR2: DFQATT, SNEGSKA (reference sequence). The CDR3 covers 15 residues. Here the CDR3 reads CSAGSGGRVSYEQYF. DNA for the CDR3: TGCAGTGCTGGATCAGGCGGGAGGGTTTCCTACGAGCAGTACTTC.

The chain couples TRBV7-9 to TRBJ2-3; 10 positions agree with TRBD1. The CDR3 consists of 17 residues. V trimming: 2 bases; J trimming: 14 bases; junction bases outside the gene matches: 19. Germline values: CDR1 SEHNR, CDR2 FQNEAQ (reference sequence). For the CDR3, the DNA is TGTGCCAGCAGCTTACGGTTGTCGGGACAGGGGATCGGATACGCGTATTTT. Translating it yields CASSLRLSGQGIGYAYF.

The rearrangement uses TRBV12-3 or TRBV12-4 and TRBJ1-5, with D unclear. V shed 6 bases and J shed 2 bases, with 14 bases lying between them. This CDR3 is built from 15 residues. CDR3 sequence: CASSQTPTGNQPQHF. CDR3 nucleotide sequence: TGTGCCAGCAGCCAGACACCCACGGGCAATCAGCCCCAGCATTTT.

This clonotype was seen a handful of times. The chain uses TRBV3-1 and TRBJ2-1, with 7 bases identical to TRBD1. The trim removed 7 bases at V and 5 bases at J, leaving 8 bases unmatched. The CDR3 loop spans 14 amino acids. Germline CDR1 reads LGHDT; CDR2 reads YNNKEL (reference sequence). The CDR3 is CASNRGNLDNEQFF. CDR3 DNA sequence: TGTGCCAGCAACAGGGGAAACCTAGACAATGAGCAGTTCTTC.

This sequence joins TRBV7-9 and TRBJ2-5; tentative D call: TRBD2 (5 bases). Per germline, CDR1 SEHNR and CDR2 FQNEAQ (reference sequence). The CDR3 runs to 13 residues. Trimming removed 5 bases from V and 7 bases from J, with 14 bases in between. The CDR3 spells CASSPGELGTQYF. The DNA of the CDR3 is TGTGCCAGCAGCCCCGGGGAGTTGGGGACCCAGTACTTC.

V usage is TRBV3-1 and J usage is TRBJ2-5; 10 positions match TRBD2. Germline V gene lookup returns CDR1 LGHDT and CDR2 YNNKEL (reference sequence). CDR3 size: 15 residues. With 4 bases clipped from V and 4 bases from J, the junction kept 6 bases outside the gene matches. DNA of the CDR3: TGTGCCAGCAGCCGAGCGGGAGGGCCTAGAGAGACCCAGTACTTC. It yields the protein CASSRAGGPRETQYF.

The chain recombines TRBV25-1 with TRBJ1-4; D unresolved. CDR1 is MGHDK and CDR2 is SYGVNS in the germline V gene. The V and J ends lost 4 bases and 4 bases respectively, with 10 bases between them. This CDR3 region has 14 residues. In nucleotides, the CDR3 is TGTGCCAGCAGTGTTCCGTGGAGTAATGAAAAACTGTTTTTT. This translates into CASSVPWSNEKLFF.

This clonotype was detected a few times. This rearrangement joins TRBV5-1 to TRBJ2-1; 11 bases match TRBD2. Germline V CDR1 and CDR2: SGHRS, YFSETQ. The length of the CDR3 is 15 residues. V was clipped by 8 bases and J by 9 bases; unmatched bases: 13. CDR3 sequence reads: CASKMSSGRDGEQFF. The CDR3 DNA sequence: TGCGCCAGTAAGATGAGTAGCGGGAGGGATGGTGAGCAGTTCTTC.

The gene calls are TRBV15 and TRBJ2-7; D perhaps matches TRBD1 (7 bases). This CDR3 comprises 15 residues. Germline V CDR1 and CDR2: LNHNV, YYDKDF (reference sequence). Trimming pared 5 bases from V and 7 bases from J, leaving 21 bases between. Written as DNA, the CDR3 is TGTGCCACCAGCCGCCAGGGGGGCGCCGGGAATGAGCAGTACTTC. It is translated as CATSRQGGAGNEQYF.

The V call is TRBV2, the J call TRBJ1-6; possible D gene TRBD1, 6 bases. CDR3 length: 13 amino acids. V lost 7 bases and J 5 bases, leaving 9 bases between the germline ends. Germline V gene data show CDR1 as SNHLY and CDR2 as FYNNEI. The CDR3 reads CASIGQNNSPLHF. The CDR3 nucleotides are TGTGCCAGCATCGGACAGAATAATTCACCCCTCCACTTT.

This sequence joins TRBV10-2 and TRBJ1-4; D unclear. Per the germline V gene, CDR1 is WSHSY and CDR2 is SAAADI. Trimming cost V 2 bases and J 8 bases, with 9 bases left between them. This CDR3 is built from 13 residues. CDR3 protein: CASSEINMEKLFF. CDR3 in DNA: TGCGCCAGCAGTGAGATCAATATGGAAAAACTGTTTTTT.

V and J are TRBV6-1 and TRBJ2-2, with TRBD1 matching 10 bases. The CDR3 spans 19 residues. The germline CDR1 and CDR2 sequences are MNHNS and SASEGT. J was trimmed by 1 base and V by 5 bases; bases with no gene match: 13. The CDR3 loop is CASSPGQGLRTKNTGELFF. The CDR3 DNA reads as TGTGCCAGCAGTCCGGGACAGGGGCTCCGCACGAAGAACACCGGGGAGCTGTTTTTT.

V and J are TRBV29-1 and TRBJ2-2; 7 positions match TRBD1. Germline CDR1 is SQVTM and CDR2 is ANQGSEA. V was pared by 3 bases and J by 2 bases, with 3 bases of the junction left unmatched. CDR3 length: 14 amino acids. Here the CDR3 DNA reads TGCAGCGTTGAGGGACAGAGTAACACCGGGGAGCTGTTTTTT. The encoded protein is CSVEGQSNTGELFF.

This clonotype was seen a few times. The V gene is TRBV12-3 or TRBV12-4, the J gene TRBJ2-1; 12 bases map to TRBD2. The CDR3 sequence is 15 residues long. J was trimmed by 9 bases and V by 7 bases; bases with no gene match: 10. The chain's CDR3 is CASTGRTSGITEQFF. CDR3 coding DNA: TGTGCCAGCACCGGGCGGACTAGCGGGATTACTGAGCAGTTCTTC.

CDR3 bases: TGTGCCAGCAGGACAGATTGGAACGGCGAGCAGTACTTC. Its translation is CASRTDWNGEQYF. The V and J genes are TRBV2 and TRBJ2-5; TRBD1 might be the D (5 bases). The tail of the sequence fits TRBJ2-7 better, so the J call may be wrong. This CDR3 contains 13 residues. Germline V gene data show CDR1 as SNHLY and CDR2 as FYNNEI.

This clonotype has only a few counts. V is TRBV5-1 and J is TRBJ2-7; D is ambiguous. The germline CDR1 and CDR2 sequences are SGHRS and YFSETQ. V was shortened by 2 bases and J by 5 bases, with 17 bases between the two germline ends. The CDR3 loop spans 15 amino acids. CDR3 nucleotides: TGCGCCAGCAGCTTAGGGAACCGAGATGGGGACGAGCAGTACTTC. It yields the protein CASSLGNRDGDEQYF.

This clonotype was detected once. The chain joins TRBV21-1 to TRBJ1-4; the table names TRBD1, a call not compared with the DNA. TRBV21-1 is tagged as a pseudogene. The CDR3 contains 17 residues. The CDR3 region is CASSICPSAGPNEKLFF. CDR3 bases: TGTGCCAGCAGCATCTGCCCCAGTGCGGGGCCTAATGAAAAACTGTTTTTT.

The chain uses TRBV12-3 or TRBV12-4 and TRBJ1-5; a weak D match, TRBD1 (5 bases). This CDR3 has 14 amino acids. Trimming left V 6 bases short and J 5 bases short, with 14 bases between. CDR3 residues: CASSRDANYQPQHF. The CDR3 DNA is TGTGCCAGCAGCCGGGACGCCAATTATCAGCCCCAGCATTTT.

The chain uses TRBV4-1 and TRBJ2-7; either TRBD1 or TRBD2 may supply D (5 bases each). Germline V gives CDR1 MGHRA, CDR2 YSYEKL. V was shortened by 4 bases and J by 3 bases, with 19 bases between the two germline ends. The CDR3 is 16 residues long. The CDR3 sequence is CASSPSTGTNLYEQYF. The CDR3 nucleotides read TGCGCCAGCAGCCCAAGCACCGGGACCAACCTCTACGAGCAGTACTTC.

The chain carries TRBV7-9 and TRBJ1-5; 8 bases are shared with TRBD1. The length of the CDR3 is 15 residues. The V and J ends lost 5 bases and 6 bases, in that order; junction bases with no gene match: 9. CDR1 SEHNR and CDR2 FQNEAQ come from the germline V gene (reference sequence). The CDR3 sequence is CASSPLAGGGQPQHF. CDR3 DNA: TGTGCCAGCAGCCCCCTGGCAGGGGGCGGTCAGCCCCAGCATTTT. Full variable domain (outside the CDR3, taken from reference TRBV7-9 and TRBJ1-5): DTGVSQNPRHKITKRGQNVTFRCDPISEHNRLYWYRQTLGQGPEFLTYFQNEAQLEKSRLLSDRFSAERPKGSFSTLEIQRTEQGDSAMYLCASSPLAGGGQPQHFGDGTRLSIL.